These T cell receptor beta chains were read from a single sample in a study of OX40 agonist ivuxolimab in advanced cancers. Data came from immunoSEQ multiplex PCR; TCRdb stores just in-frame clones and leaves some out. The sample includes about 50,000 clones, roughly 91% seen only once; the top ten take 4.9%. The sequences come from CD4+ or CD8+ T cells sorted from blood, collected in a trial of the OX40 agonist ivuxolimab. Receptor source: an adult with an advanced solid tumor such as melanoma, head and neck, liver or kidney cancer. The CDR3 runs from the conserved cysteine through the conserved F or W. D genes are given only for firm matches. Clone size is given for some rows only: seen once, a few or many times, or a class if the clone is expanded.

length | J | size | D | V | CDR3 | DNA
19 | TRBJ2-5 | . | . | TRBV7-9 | CASSLDSRLPSASQETQYF | TGTGCCAGCAGCTTAGATTCGAGGTTACCTTCCGCGTCCCAAGAGACCCAGTACTTC
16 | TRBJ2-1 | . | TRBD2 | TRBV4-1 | CASSQRTSGPRGEQFF | TGCGCCAGCAGCCAACGGACTAGCGGGCCTCGGGGTGAGCAGTTCTTC
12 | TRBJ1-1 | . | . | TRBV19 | CASSWGRSEAFF | TGTGCCAGTAGTTGGGGGCGGTCCGAAGCTTTCTTT
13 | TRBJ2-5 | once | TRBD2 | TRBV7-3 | CASSPVSGGTQYF | TGTGCCAGCAGCCCCGTCTCGGGGGGGACCCAGTACTTC
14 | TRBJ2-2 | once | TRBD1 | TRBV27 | CASRATGITGELFF | TGTGCCAGCAGGGCGACAGGGATCACCGGGGAGCTGTTTTTT
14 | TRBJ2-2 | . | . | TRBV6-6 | CASSYIENTGELFF | TGTGCCAGCAGTTACATTGAAAACACCGGGGAGCTGTTTTTT
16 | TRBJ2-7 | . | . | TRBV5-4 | CASSLGPTGRAWEQYF | TGTGCCAGCAGCTTGGGCCCTACGGGACGGGCTTGGGAGCAGTACTTC
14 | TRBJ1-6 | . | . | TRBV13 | CASSSATDNSPLHF | TGTGCCAGCAGCTCCGCGACAGATAATTCACCCCTCCACTTT
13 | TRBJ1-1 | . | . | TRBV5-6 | CASSLVPTAEAFF | TGTGCCAGCAGCTTGGTCCCGACTGCCGAAGCTTTCTTT
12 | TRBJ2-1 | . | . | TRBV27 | CASSSTYNEQFF | TGTGCCAGCAGTTCAACCTACAATGAGCAGTTCTTC
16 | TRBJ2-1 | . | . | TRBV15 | CATSRVRIAAHNEQFF | TGTGCCACCAGCAGAGTTAGGATAGCGGCCCACAATGAGCAGTTCTTC
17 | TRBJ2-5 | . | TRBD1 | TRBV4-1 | CASSQDPYRGPLGTQYF | TGCGCCAGCAGCCAAGATCCCTACAGGGGGCCTCTAGGGACCCAGTACTTC
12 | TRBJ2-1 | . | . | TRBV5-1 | CASSLGGYEQFF | TGCGCCAGCAGCCTAGGGGGGTATGAGCAGTTCTTC
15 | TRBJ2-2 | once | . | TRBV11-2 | CASSSAWGATGELFF | TGTGCCAGCAGCTCGGCCTGGGGGGCCACCGGGGAGCTGTTTTTT
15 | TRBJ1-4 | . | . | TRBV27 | CASRQWAATNEKLFF | TGTGCCAGCAGGCAATGGGCAGCGACTAATGAAAAACTGTTTTTT
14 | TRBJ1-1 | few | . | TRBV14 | CASSLFERTSEAFF | TGTGCCAGCAGCCTGTTTGAAAGGACGTCTGAAGCTTTCTTT
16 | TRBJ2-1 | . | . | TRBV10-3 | CAISDPDTVSYNEQFF | TGTGCCATCAGTGACCCGGACACCGTCTCCTACAATGAGCAGTTCTTC
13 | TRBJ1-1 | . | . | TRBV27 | CASSLGQYTEAFF | TGTGCCAGCAGTCTTGGGCAGTACACTGAAGCTTTCTTT
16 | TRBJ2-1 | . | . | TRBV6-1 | CASSEWVRGTYNEQFF | TGTGCCAGCAGTGAATGGGTGAGGGGCACCTACAATGAGCAGTTCTTC
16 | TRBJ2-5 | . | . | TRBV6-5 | CASSYSYSTIQETQYF | TGTGCCAGCAGTTACTCCTATTCCACGATTCAAGAGACCCAGTACTTC
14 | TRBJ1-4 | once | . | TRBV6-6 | CASNTGPSDEKLFF | TGTGCCAGCAATACAGGGCCCTCGGATGAAAAACTGTTTTTT
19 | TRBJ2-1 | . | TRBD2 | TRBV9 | CASSVTGTSGRTPYNEQFF | TGTGCCAGCAGCGTGACAGGGACTAGCGGGAGGACCCCCTACAATGAGCAGTTCTTC
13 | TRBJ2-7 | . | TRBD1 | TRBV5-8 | CASSLRQGHEQYF | TGTGCCAGCAGCTTACGACAGGGCCACGAGCAGTACTTC
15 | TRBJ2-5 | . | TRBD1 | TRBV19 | CASSKPRGHGETQYF | TGTGCCAGTAGTAAACCCAGGGGGCACGGAGAGACCCAGTACTTC
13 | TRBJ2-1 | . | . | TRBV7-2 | CASASGAGDEQFF | TGTGCCAGCGCCTCCGGGGCCGGCGATGAGCAGTTCTTC
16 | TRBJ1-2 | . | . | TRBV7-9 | CASSPTGQAFNYGYTF | TGTGCCAGCAGCCCGACCGGACAAGCTTTTAACTATGGCTACACCTTC
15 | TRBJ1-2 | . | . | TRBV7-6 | CASSLGQGLVYGYTF | TGTGCCAGCAGCTTAGGGCAGGGATTGGTCTATGGCTACACCTTC
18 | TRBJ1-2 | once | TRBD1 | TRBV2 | CASPGFKDRGDPNYGYTF | TGTGCCAGCCCGGGCTTTAAGGACAGGGGGGATCCTAACTATGGCTACACCTTC
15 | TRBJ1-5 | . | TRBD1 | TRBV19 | CASSWTGSPNQPQHF | TGTGCCAGTAGCTGGACAGGGTCCCCCAATCAGCCCCAGCATTTT
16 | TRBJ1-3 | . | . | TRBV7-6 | CASSLGPGTSGNTIYF | TGTGCCAGCAGCTTAGGGCCAGGCACCTCTGGAAACACCATATATTTT
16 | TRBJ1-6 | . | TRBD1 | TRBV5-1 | CASSLDIQGRFTPLHF | TGCGCCAGCAGCTTGGACATACAGGGGAGATTTACACCCCTCCACTTT
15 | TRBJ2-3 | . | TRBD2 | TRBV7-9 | CASSLVAGGTDTQYF | TGTGCCAGCAGCTTAGTAGCGGGGGGCACAGATACGCAGTATTTT
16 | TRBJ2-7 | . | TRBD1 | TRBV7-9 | CASSLGGTGFYHEQYF | TGTGCCAGCAGCTTAGGAGGGACAGGGTTTTACCACGAGCAGTACTTC
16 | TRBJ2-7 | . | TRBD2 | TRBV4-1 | CASSQTAASGAYEQYF | TGCGCCAGCAGCCAGACCGCGGCTAGCGGGGCCTACGAGCAGTACTTC
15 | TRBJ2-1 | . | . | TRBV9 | CASSVGYSSYNEQFF | TGTGCCAGCAGCGTAGGGTATAGCTCCTACAATGAGCAGTTCTTC
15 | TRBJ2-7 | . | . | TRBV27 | CASSPGAGGRNEQYF | TGTGCCAGCAGTCCCGGCGCGGGCGGCAGGAACGAGCAGTACTTC
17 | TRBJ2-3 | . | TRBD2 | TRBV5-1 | CASSLIAGVSSTDTQYF | TGCGCCAGCAGCTTAATAGCGGGGGTCTCTAGCACAGATACGCAGTATTTT
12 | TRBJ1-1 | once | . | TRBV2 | CASSEVTSEAFF | TGTGCCAGCAGTGAAGTCACCAGTGAAGCTTTCTTT
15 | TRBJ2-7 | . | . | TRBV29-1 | CSVVVPVHGPYEQYF | TGCAGCGTTGTTGTTCCCGTCCACGGTCCCTACGAGCAGTACTTC
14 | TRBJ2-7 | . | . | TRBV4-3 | CASSQLEGSGEQYF | TGCGCCAGCAGCCAACTAGAGGGATCGGGGGAGCAGTACTTC
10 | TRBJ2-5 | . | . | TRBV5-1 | CASSGETQYF | TGCGCCAGCAGCGGGGAGACCCAGTACTTC
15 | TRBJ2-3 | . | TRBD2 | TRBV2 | CASSRLAGSTDTQYF | TGTGCCAGCAGCAGACTAGCGGGGTCCACAGATACGCAGTATTTT
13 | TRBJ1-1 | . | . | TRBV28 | CASSFRQNTEAFF | TGTGCCAGCAGTTTCCGGCAAAACACTGAAGCTTTCTTT
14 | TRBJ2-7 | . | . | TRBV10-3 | CAISESLQGNEQYF | TGTGCCATCAGCGAGAGCCTGCAGGGCAACGAGCAGTACTTC